A single sample gave rise to the 10 T cell receptor beta chains below, sequenced in a study of cytomegalovirus exposure and HLA in healthy donors. With 60 Vbeta and 13 Jbeta primers, the PCR was carried out. Produced via immunoSEQ multiplex PCR; TCRdb's table is partial and in-frame only. The data contain 95,000 to 150,000 clones, roughly 80% of them seen just once; the ten biggest clones take up 2.1%. What was sequenced was PBMCs. Every receptor here comes from a man younger than 45 in good health and CMV-seronegative.

The chain couples TRBV19 to TRBJ2-3, with a weak D call TRBD1 (7 bases). The V gene's germline CDR1 is LNHDA and CDR2 SQIVND (reference sequence). The CDR3 extends over 18 amino acids. Trimming shortened V by 3 bases and J by 0 bases, and 19 bases separated the two germline ends. CDR3 DNA: TGTGCCAGTAGTATTACGAGCAGGGGGGTAACTAGCACAGATACGCAGTATTTT. It specifies CASSITSRGVTSTDTQYF.

This clone turned up a few times. The rearrangement links TRBV28 to TRBJ2-2; TRBD1 matches at 7 bases. CDR3 length equals 18 residues. The trim removed 2 bases at V and 1 base at J, leaving 10 bases unmatched. Per the germline V gene, CDR1 is MDHEN and CDR2 is SYDVKM. The CDR3: CASSLLGDSLLNTGELFF. Written as DNA, the CDR3 is TGTGCCAGCAGTTTACTCGGGGACAGCCTTTTGAACACCGGGGAGCTGTTTTTT. Filled out from reference TRBV28 and TRBJ2-2, the complete variable domain reads DVKVTQSSRYLVKRTGEKVFLECVQDMDHENMFWYRQDPGLGLRLIYFSYDVKMKEKGDIPEGYSVSREKKERFSLILESASTNQTSMYLCASSLLGDSLLNTGELFFGEGSRLTVL.

The chain uses TRBV25-1 and TRBJ2-7, with D hard to call. There are 14 residues in the CDR3. V was clipped by 1 base and J by 0 bases, with 7 bases between them. The germline V gene encodes CDR1 MGHDK and CDR2 SYGVNS. The CDR3 here is CASSEWSSSYEQYF. The CDR3 DNA sequence: TGTGCCAGCAGTGAATGGTCGAGCTCCTACGAGCAGTACTTC.

The CDR3 nucleotides are TGTGCCAGCAGCCGGACTAGCGGACGCACAGATACGCAGTATTTT. Protein sequence: CASSRTSGRTDTQYF. The genes are TRBV7-8 and TRBJ2-3; 10 nucleotides align to TRBD2. This CDR3 has 15 residues. The germline CDR1 and CDR2 sequences are SGHVS and FQNEAQ. The ends lost 5 bases at V and 1 base at J; junction bases unmatched: 3.

This clone has just a few counts. V is TRBV5-4 and J is TRBJ2-3, with 10 bases that match TRBD2. Germline V gene lookup returns CDR1 SGHNT and CDR2 YYREEE (reference sequence). The CDR3 contains 16 residues. J gave up 2 bases and V 4 bases, and 7 bases lay outside the gene matches. CDR3 protein: CASSPAGLANTDTQYF. For the CDR3, the DNA is TGTGCCAGCAGCCCAGCGGGACTAGCGAACACAGATACGCAGTATTTT.

The V gene is TRBV6-5, the J gene TRBJ1-2, with 7 bases fitting TRBD1. CDR3 size: 13 residues. After removal of 2 bases from V and 7 bases from J, the junction contained 4 bases not matched to a gene. Germline V gene sequence: CDR1 MNHEY, CDR2 SVGAGI. The CDR3 DNA is TGTGCCAGCAGTTACAAGGGGGCGGGTGGCTACACCTTC. Translation gives CASSYKGAGGYTF.

The V and J genes are TRBV6-1 and TRBJ2-7; 10 bases match TRBD2. Germline lookup yields CDR1 MNHNS and CDR2 SASEGT. The CDR3 runs to 14 residues. Trimming cost V 6 bases and J 4 bases; bases outside gene matches: 6. Written as DNA, the CDR3 is TGTGCCAGCAGCCAAGCGGGGGGGACTTACGAGCAGTACTTC. Protein product: CASSQAGGTYEQYF.

The chain recombines TRBV4-3 with TRBJ2-3, with TRBD1 as a possible D gene (6 bases). The CDR3 has 15 amino acids. Trimming took 4 bases from V and 5 from J, leaving 16 bases between them. Germline assignment: CDR1 LGHNA and CDR2 YSLEER. CDR3 loop: CASSPREGDQDTQYF. CDR3 coding DNA: TGCGCCAGCAGCCCGCGCGAGGGGGATCAAGATACGCAGTATTTT.

The chain recombines TRBV28 with TRBJ2-2; TRBD2 might be the D (5 bases). The germline V gene encodes CDR1 MDHEN and CDR2 SYDVKM. The CDR3 runs to 13 residues. The V end lost 2 bases, the J end lost 8 bases, and 9 bases lay between the germline ends. CDR3 sequence reads: CASSLEGVGELFF. CDR3 coding DNA: TGTGCCAGCAGTTTAGAGGGTGTTGGGGAGCTGTTTTTT.

This clone was counted only a few times. The genes are TRBV30 and TRBJ2-2; the D gene is possibly TRBD2 (5 bases). The CDR3 covers 14 residues. V was trimmed by 5 bases and J by 0 bases, leaving 10 bases between them. Germline CDR1 is GTSNPN and CDR2 is SVGIG (reference sequence). This chain's CDR3 is CAWLMRANTGELFF. CDR3 coding DNA: TGTGCCTGGTTGATGCGGGCGAACACCGGGGAGCTGTTTTTT.